This note documents a single TCR beta chain sequence. Its antigen is currently unknown. The data derive from a study of post-analysis software for immune sequencing data. Study-wide results and limits: Controls showed lower frequencies than patients for five TRBV segments, and TRBV5-6, TRBV5-1 and TRBV20-1 were among these.

The CDR3 is made up of 14 amino acids. Trimming removed 11 bases from V and 3 bases from J, with 19 bases in between. Germline lookup yields CDR1 MNHNS and CDR2 SASEGT. TCR beta libraries were prepared from cDNA with unique molecular identifiers. Each sample of about 0.9 to 10 million input T cells yielded 500,000 or so cDNA molecules, so each molecule approximated one T cell. TCRdb recomputed calls from the PCR reads with MiXCR, one row per CDR3 protein. Among 400,000 to 500,000 distinct CDR3 sequences listed, approximately 39% were seen once. V gene TRBV6-1 combines with J gene TRBJ1-2, with D possibly matching TRBD1 (5 bases). The sample consisted of blood. The TCR sequence derives from a girl aged 2 to 9 with multiple sclerosis. CDR3: CAYLKPTVDYGYTF. The CDR3 DNA reads TGTGCCTACTTAAAGCCGACAGTCGACTATGGCTACACCTTC.